These T cell receptor beta chains were read from a single sample in a study of blood T cells in healthy people across ages. MiXCR, run by TCRdb on the 5' RACE reads, gives a single entry per CDR3 protein. The table includes some 1 million distinct CDR3 sequences, 35% to 55% detected once. Sequencing input: blood. All receptors come from a woman aged 60-75 years in good health. The CDR3 runs from the conserved cysteine through the conserved F or W. Each record gives: clone size, D gene, J gene, V gene, CDR3 protein, CDR3 DNA. D genes are given only for firm matches. Only some rows state a clone size, as once, few, many or a class for expanded clones.

clone_size: NA
d_call: TRBD2
j_call: TRBJ2-3
v_call: TRBV24-1
cdr3_aa: CATSRAGGRVDTQYF
cdr3_nt: TGTGCCACCAGCCGAGCGGGAGGCCGGGTAGATACGCAGTATTTT

clone_size: many
d_call: NA
j_call: TRBJ2-1
v_call: TRBV29-1
cdr3_aa: CSVEGSSYNEQFF
cdr3_nt: TGCAGCGTTGAGGGGAGCTCCTACAATGAGCAGTTCTTC

clone_size: few
d_call: TRBD1
j_call: TRBJ1-4
v_call: TRBV5-1
cdr3_aa: CASSLGQGKGEKLFF
cdr3_nt: TGCGCCAGCAGCTTAGGACAGGGGAAAGGTGAAAAACTGTTTTTT

clone_size: few
d_call: TRBD1
j_call: TRBJ2-3
v_call: TRBV20-1
cdr3_aa: CSARDQGRGLIDTQYF
cdr3_nt: TGCAGTGCTAGAGATCAGGGCAGGGGGCTGATAGATACGCAGTATTTT

clone_size: many
d_call: NA
j_call: TRBJ1-1
v_call: TRBV29-1
cdr3_aa: CSVEDLGASEAFF
cdr3_nt: TGCAGCGTTGAAGATCTTGGAGCTTCAGAAGCTTTCTTT

clone_size: NA
d_call: NA
j_call: TRBJ2-7
v_call: TRBV20-1
cdr3_aa: CSARTPYYEQYF
cdr3_nt: TGCAGTGCGAGGACACCCTACTACGAGCAGTACTTC

clone_size: NA
d_call: TRBD1
j_call: TRBJ1-6
v_call: TRBV28
cdr3_aa: CASRGARTGVNSPLHF
cdr3_nt: TGTGCCAGCAGAGGAGCCCGGACAGGCGTTAATTCACCCCTCCACTTT

clone_size: NA
d_call: TRBD1
j_call: TRBJ2-7
v_call: TRBV7-2
cdr3_aa: CASSLWTGAGYEQYF
cdr3_nt: TGTGCCAGCAGCCTCTGGACAGGGGCTGGATACGAGCAGTACTTC

clone_size: NA
d_call: NA
j_call: TRBJ1-2
v_call: TRBV11-2
cdr3_aa: CASSRIGDYGYTF
cdr3_nt: TGTGCCAGCAGCCGAATCGGGGACTATGGCTACACCTTC

clone_size: NA
d_call: NA
j_call: TRBJ2-5
v_call: TRBV24-1
cdr3_aa: CAHLSREQYF
cdr3_nt: TGTGCCCACCTTTCTCGTGAGCAGTACTTC

clone_size: NA
d_call: TRBD2
j_call: TRBJ2-3
v_call: TRBV7-3
cdr3_aa: CASSPRGGRATDTQYF
cdr3_nt: TGTGCCAGCAGCCCCCGGGGCGGGAGGGCCACAGATACGCAGTATTTT

clone_size: NA
d_call: NA
j_call: TRBJ1-1
v_call: TRBV12-5
cdr3_aa: CASGPKNTEAFF
cdr3_nt: TGTGCTAGTGGTCCTAAAAACACTGAAGCTTTCTTT

clone_size: once
d_call: NA
j_call: TRBJ2-4
v_call: TRBV4-1
cdr3_aa: CASSQDRQGWNIQYF
cdr3_nt: TGCGCCAGCAGCCAAGATCGCCAGGGATGGAACATTCAGTACTTC

clone_size: few
d_call: TRBD1
j_call: TRBJ1-2
v_call: TRBV7-9
cdr3_aa: CASSSDRGISYGYTF
cdr3_nt: TGTGCCAGCAGCTCAGACAGGGGGATTAGCTATGGCTACACCTTC

clone_size: few
d_call: NA
j_call: TRBJ2-7
v_call: TRBV4-2
cdr3_aa: CASSQPGTQSSYEQYF
cdr3_nt: TGTGCCAGCAGCCAACCCGGGACCCAGAGCTCCTACGAGCAGTACTTC

clone_size: few
d_call: NA
j_call: TRBJ1-2
v_call: TRBV20-1
cdr3_aa: CSASYGSAYTF
cdr3_nt: TGCAGTGCCAGTTATGGCAGCGCCTACACCTTC

clone_size: few
d_call: NA
j_call: TRBJ1-2
v_call: TRBV3-1
cdr3_aa: CASSQGVTGYTF
cdr3_nt: TGTGCCAGCAGCCAAGGGGTGACGGGCTACACCTTC

clone_size: few
d_call: TRBD2
j_call: TRBJ2-7
v_call: TRBV6-2/TRBV6-3
cdr3_aa: CASSATSGRREQYF
cdr3_nt: TGTGCCAGCAGTGCGACTAGCGGGAGACGCGAGCAGTACTTC

clone_size: NA
d_call: NA
j_call: TRBJ2-2
v_call: TRBV6-5
cdr3_aa: CASSMITAGSPGELFF
cdr3_nt: TGTGCCAGCAGCATGATTACAGCTGGGAGTCCCGGGGAGCTGTTTTTT

clone_size: NA
d_call: NA
j_call: TRBJ2-1
v_call: TRBV20-1
cdr3_aa: CSARGHGTGELFF
cdr3_nt: TGCAGTGCTCGTGGACATGGCACCGGGGAGCTGTTCTTC

clone_size: NA
d_call: NA
j_call: TRBJ1-4
v_call: TRBV10-3
cdr3_aa: CAIARVVGEKLFF
cdr3_nt: TGTGCCATCGCCAGGGTTGTGGGTGAAAAACTGTTTTTT

clone_size: NA
d_call: NA
j_call: TRBJ1-1
v_call: TRBV5-1
cdr3_aa: CASSFGFSSEAFF
cdr3_nt: TGCGCCAGCAGCTTCGGATTTAGCTCTGAAGCTTTCTTT

clone_size: few
d_call: TRBD2
j_call: TRBJ2-2
v_call: TRBV9
cdr3_aa: CASSPTSGRSTGELFF
cdr3_nt: TGTGCCAGCAGCCCTACTAGCGGGAGGTCGACCGGGGAGCTGTTTTTT

clone_size: few
d_call: NA
j_call: TRBJ1-2
v_call: TRBV12-3/TRBV12-4
cdr3_aa: CASSRWGNRYYGYTF
cdr3_nt: TGTGCCAGCAGTCGTTGGGGGAATCGCTACTATGGCTACACCTTC

clone_size: NA
d_call: TRBD1
j_call: TRBJ2-5
v_call: TRBV12-3/TRBV12-4
cdr3_aa: CASSWEPGGYKQYF
cdr3_nt: TGTGCCAGCAGTTGGGAACCAGGGGGCTACAAGCAGTACTTC

clone_size: NA
d_call: NA
j_call: TRBJ2-1
v_call: TRBV29-1
cdr3_aa: CSVVWVWDEQFF
cdr3_nt: TGCAGCGTTGTTTGGGTCTGGGATGAGCAGTTCTTC

clone_size: many
d_call: TRBD2
j_call: TRBJ2-3
v_call: TRBV29-1
cdr3_aa: CSASGLAGGHGTDTQYF
cdr3_nt: TGCAGCGCCTCGGGACTAGCGGGAGGGCACGGCACAGATACGCAGTATTTT

clone_size: few
d_call: TRBD1
j_call: TRBJ1-4
v_call: TRBV20-1
cdr3_aa: CSAWTGEKLFF
cdr3_nt: TGCAGTGCATGGACAGGGGAAAAACTGTTTTTT

clone_size: NA
d_call: NA
j_call: TRBJ2-7
v_call: TRBV3-1
cdr3_aa: CASSQESPLSGALYEQYF
cdr3_nt: TGTGCCAGCAGCCAAGAGTCTCCACTTAGCGGAGCCCTCTACGAGCAGTACTTC

clone_size: few
d_call: NA
j_call: TRBJ2-3
v_call: TRBV29-1
cdr3_aa: CSVEWWQDLTDTQYF
cdr3_nt: TGCAGCGTTGAATGGTGGCAGGACCTCACAGATACGCAGTATTTT

clone_size: NA
d_call: TRBD1
j_call: TRBJ2-1
v_call: TRBV6-5
cdr3_aa: CASSNNRGNEQFF
cdr3_nt: TGTGCCAGCAGTAACAACAGGGGCAATGAGCAGTTCTTC

clone_size: few
d_call: TRBD2
j_call: TRBJ2-7
v_call: TRBV10-1
cdr3_aa: CASIIPAGRITYEQYF
cdr3_nt: TGCGCCAGCATAATCCCAGCGGGACGGATCACCTACGAGCAGTACTTC